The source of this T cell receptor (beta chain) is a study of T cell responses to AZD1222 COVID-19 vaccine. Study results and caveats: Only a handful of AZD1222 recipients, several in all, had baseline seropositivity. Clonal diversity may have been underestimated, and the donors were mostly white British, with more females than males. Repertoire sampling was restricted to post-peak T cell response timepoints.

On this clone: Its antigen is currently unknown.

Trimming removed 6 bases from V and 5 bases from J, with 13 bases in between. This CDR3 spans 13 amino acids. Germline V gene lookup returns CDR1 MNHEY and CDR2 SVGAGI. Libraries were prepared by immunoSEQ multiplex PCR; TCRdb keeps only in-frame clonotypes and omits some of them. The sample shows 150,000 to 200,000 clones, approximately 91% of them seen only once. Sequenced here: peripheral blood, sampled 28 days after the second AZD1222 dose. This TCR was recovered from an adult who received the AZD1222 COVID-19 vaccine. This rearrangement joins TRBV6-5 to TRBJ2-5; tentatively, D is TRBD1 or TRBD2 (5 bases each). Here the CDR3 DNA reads TGTGCCAGCAGAATGGGACGTGTGGAGACCCAGTACTTC. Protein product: CASRMGRVETQYF.